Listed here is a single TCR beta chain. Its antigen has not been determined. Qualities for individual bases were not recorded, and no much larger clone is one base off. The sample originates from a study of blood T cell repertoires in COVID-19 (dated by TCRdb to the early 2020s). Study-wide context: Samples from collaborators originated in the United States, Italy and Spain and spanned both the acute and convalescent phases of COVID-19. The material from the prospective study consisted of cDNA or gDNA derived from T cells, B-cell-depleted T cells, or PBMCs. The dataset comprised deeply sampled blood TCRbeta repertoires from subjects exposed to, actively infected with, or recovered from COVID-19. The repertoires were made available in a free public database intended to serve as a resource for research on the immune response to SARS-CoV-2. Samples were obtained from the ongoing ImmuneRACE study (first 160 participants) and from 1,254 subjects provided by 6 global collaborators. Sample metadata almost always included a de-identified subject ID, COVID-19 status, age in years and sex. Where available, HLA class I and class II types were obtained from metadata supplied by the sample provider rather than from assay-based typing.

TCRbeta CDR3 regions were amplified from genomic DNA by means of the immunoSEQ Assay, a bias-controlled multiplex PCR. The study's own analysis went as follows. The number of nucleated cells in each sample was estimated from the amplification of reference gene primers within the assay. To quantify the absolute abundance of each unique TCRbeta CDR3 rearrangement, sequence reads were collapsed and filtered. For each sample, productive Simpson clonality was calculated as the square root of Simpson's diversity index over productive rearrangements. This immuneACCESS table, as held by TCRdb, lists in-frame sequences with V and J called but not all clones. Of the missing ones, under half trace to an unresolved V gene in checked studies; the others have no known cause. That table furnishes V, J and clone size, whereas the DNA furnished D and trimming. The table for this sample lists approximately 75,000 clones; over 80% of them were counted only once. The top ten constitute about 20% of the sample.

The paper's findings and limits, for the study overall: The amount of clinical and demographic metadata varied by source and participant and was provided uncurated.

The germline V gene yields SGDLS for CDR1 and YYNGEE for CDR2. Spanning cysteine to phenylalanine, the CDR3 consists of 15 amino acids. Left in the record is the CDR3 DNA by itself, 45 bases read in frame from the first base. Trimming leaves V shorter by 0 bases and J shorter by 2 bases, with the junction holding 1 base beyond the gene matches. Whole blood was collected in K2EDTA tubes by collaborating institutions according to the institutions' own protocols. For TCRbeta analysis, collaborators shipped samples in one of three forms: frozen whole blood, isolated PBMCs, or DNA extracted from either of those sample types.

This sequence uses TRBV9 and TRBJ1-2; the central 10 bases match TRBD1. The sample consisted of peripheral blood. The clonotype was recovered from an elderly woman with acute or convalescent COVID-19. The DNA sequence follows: TGTGCCAGCAGCGTAGGGGACAGGGGAAACTATGGCTACACCTTC. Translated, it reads CASSVGDRGNYGYTF. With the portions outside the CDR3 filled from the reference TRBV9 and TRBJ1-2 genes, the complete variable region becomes DSGVTQTPKHLITATGQRVTLRCSPRSGDLSVYWYQQSLDQGLQFLIQYYNGEERAKGNILERFSAQQFPDLHSELNLSSLELGDSALYFCASSVGDRGNYGYTFGSGTRLTVV.